This T cell receptor (beta chain) was identified in a study of T cells expressing NK-cell markers. Across the study: The study drew TCR beta repertoires from sorted CD3+CD56+NKG2C+, CD3+CD56+NKG2C- and CD3+CD56-NKG2C+ T cells. HCMV seropositivity characterized most of the eight sequenced donors, and seronegativity one.

The CDR3 has 14 amino acids. Per the germline V gene, CDR1 is KGHSH and CDR2 is LQKENI. About this clonotype itself: Its antigen is currently unknown.

Reanalyzing the 5' RACE reads, TCRdb keeps one entry per CDR3 protein, without DNA. Its listing shows fewer than 550,000 distinct CDR3 sequences. Study observations and caveats: NKG2C+ dominant clonotype frequencies in 6 or 7 donors were about 1.0-8% of CD8+ T cells.

This receptor was taken from a woman in her forties or fifties in good health. The chain is built from TRBV18 and TRBJ2-7; no DNA is available, so the TRBD2 call from TCRdb remains unchecked. Sequencing was carried out using blood T cells: a sorted CD56 or NKG2C T cell subset, CD4+ or CD8+ T cells, or bulk PBMC T cells (not recorded which). CDR3 protein: CASSILAGVWEQYF.